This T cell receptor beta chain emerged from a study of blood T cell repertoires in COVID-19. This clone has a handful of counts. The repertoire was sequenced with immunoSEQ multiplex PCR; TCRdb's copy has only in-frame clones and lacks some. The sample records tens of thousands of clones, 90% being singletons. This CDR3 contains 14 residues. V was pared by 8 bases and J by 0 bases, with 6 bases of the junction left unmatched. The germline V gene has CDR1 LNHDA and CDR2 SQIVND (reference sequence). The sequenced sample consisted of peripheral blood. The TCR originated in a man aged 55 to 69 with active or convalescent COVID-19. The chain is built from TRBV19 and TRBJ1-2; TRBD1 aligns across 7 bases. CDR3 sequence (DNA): TGTGCCAGTCGCAGGACAGGTTCTAACTATGGCTACACCTTC. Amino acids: CASRRTGSNYGYTF.